This is a list of T cell receptor beta chains from one sample in a study of neurological immune-mediated disorders. TCRdb passed the 5' RACE reads through MiXCR, listing each CDR3 protein once. The repertoire holds some 89,000 distinct CDR3 sequences, with about 4.3% as singletons. The sample comprised PBMCs. These receptors originate from a woman aged 60-75 years with multiple sclerosis. Both conserved end residues are part of each CDR3. A D gene is named only where the DNA matches it firmly. Size values are once, few and many counts, or a class for expanded clones, and some rows have none.

v_call	d_call	clone_size	j_call	cdr3_nt	cdr3_aa
TRBV12-3/TRBV12-4	NA	many	TRBJ2-5	TGTGCCAGCAGTTCAAGATACCGGGAGACCCAGTACTTC	CASSSRYRETQYF
TRBV5-1	TRBD2	many	TRBJ2-3	TGCGCCAGCAGCTCCCCGGGGGGGCCCTCAGATACGCAGTATTTT	CASSSPGGPSDTQYF
TRBV28	TRBD2	many	TRBJ2-3	TGTGCCAGCAGTTCGCCATTCCGGACTAGCGGAGCAGATACGCAGTATTTT	CASSSPFRTSGADTQYF
TRBV10-3	NA	many	TRBJ1-3	TGTGCCATCAGTGCGAGAACTGGAAACACCATATATTTT	CAISARTGNTIYF
TRBV2	TRBD1	once	TRBJ2-2	TGTGCCACCCAGGGGGCACAGGGGAGGACCGGGGAGCTGTTTTTT	CATQGAQGRTGELFF
TRBV5-6	NA	many	TRBJ2-3	TGTGCCAGCAGGGGGCGGGGCACAGATACGCAGTATTTT	CASRGRGTDTQYF
TRBV6-1	NA	many	TRBJ1-4	TGTGCCAGCAGTGAACCCCAGAAGGCAACTAATGAAAAACTGTTTTTT	CASSEPQKATNEKLFF
TRBV12-3/TRBV12-4	NA	many	TRBJ1-3	TGTGCCAGCAGTTCGGACGGGAGCTCTGGAAACACCATATATTTT	CASSSDGSSGNTIYF
TRBV5-1	NA	many	TRBJ1-4	TGCGCCAGCAGCCTGGGGACGCCAAGCGTTGAAAAACTGTTTTTT	CASSLGTPSVEKLFF
TRBV7-6	NA	few	TRBJ2-7	TGTGCCAGCGGGGGGACAGTCGTCGAGCAGTACTTC	CASGGTVVEQYF
TRBV6-5	NA	many	TRBJ1-6	TGTGCCAGCAGTTGGGGCTTCACCGGGCCGAGAACTTCACCCCTCCACTTT	CASSWGFTGPRTSPLHF
TRBV20-1	NA	many	TRBJ1-6	TGCAGTGCGCGAAAGATGGTATCGGGGAATTCACCCCTCCACTTT	CSARKMVSGNSPLHF
TRBV5-8	NA	many	TRBJ2-5	TGTGCCAGCAGCCCGGGACAAAATCAAGAGACCCAGTACTTC	CASSPGQNQETQYF
TRBV7-8	TRBD2	many	TRBJ2-5	TGTGCCAGCAGCTTCAGCGGGGGCAGCTCTAGTGAGACCCAGTACTTC	CASSFSGGSSSETQYF
TRBV27	NA	many	TRBJ2-1	TGTGCCAGCAATACAGGCGATGAGCAGTTCTTC	CASNTGDEQFF
TRBV4-1	TRBD1	many	TRBJ1-2	TGCGCCAGCAGCCAAGACGGGACAGGGGGGTATGGCTACACCTTC	CASSQDGTGGYGYTF
TRBV6-5	NA	many	TRBJ1-2	TGTGCCAGCAGCAGACAGACTGCTAACTATGGCTACACCTTC	CASSRQTANYGYTF
TRBV20-1	NA	many	TRBJ1-1	TGCAGTGCTAGACAGCTGCTAATGAACACTGAAGCTTTCTTT	CSARQLLMNTEAFF
TRBV3-1	NA	many	TRBJ2-3	TGTGCCAGCAGCCACTGGGAAGATACGCAGTATTTT	CASSHWEDTQYF
TRBV20-1	NA	many	TRBJ2-3	TGCAGTGCTATAGACAGAACCACAGATACGCAGTATTTT	CSAIDRTTDTQYF
TRBV29-1	NA	many	TRBJ2-2	TGCAGCGTTGATCGCCTGAACACCGGGGAGCTGTTTTTT	CSVDRLNTGELFF
TRBV20-1	TRBD1	many	TRBJ1-4	TGCAGTGCGGACAGGGGGATGAGCGGGGAAAAACTGTTTTTT	CSADRGMSGEKLFF
TRBV10-3	NA	NA	TRBJ2-7	TGTGCCATCAGTGAGTTTTCCTACGAGCAGTACTTC	CAISEFSYEQYF
TRBV6-5	TRBD1	many	TRBJ2-7	TGTGCCAGCAGTACACCGGGACAGGGTTGGTACGAGCAGTACTTC	CASSTPGQGWYEQYF
TRBV5-1	NA	many	TRBJ1-1	TGCGCCAGCATGGAGGAGCTGAACACTGAAGCTTTCTTT	CASMEELNTEAFF
TRBV4-1	NA	many	TRBJ2-6	TGCGCCAGCCAAAAGAGCGATCGGGTGATACTTGATGGGGCCAACGTCCTGACTTTC	CASQKSDRVILDGANVLTF
TRBV11-2	NA	many	TRBJ1-1	TGTGCCAGCAGGGATAGGGGACAGAACACTGAAGCTTTCTTT	CASRDRGQNTEAFF
TRBV6-5	NA	many	TRBJ2-3	TGTGCCAGCAGTTACTCGGGGGGGCGAGCTACGCAGTATTTT	CASSYSGGRATQYF
TRBV6-5	NA	many	TRBJ1-3	TGTGCCAGCAGTGACTACAGTCGAGGCTCTGGAAACACCATATATTTT	CASSDYSRGSGNTIYF
TRBV5-5	TRBD1	many	TRBJ2-1	TGTGCCAGCAGCTTGCCCTCGGACAGGTACAATGAGCAGTTCTTC	CASSLPSDRYNEQFF
TRBV5-1	NA	many	TRBJ1-3	TGCGCCAGCAGTCTCCAGGGGCCAGACACCATATATTTT	CASSLQGPDTIYF
TRBV20-1	TRBD1	many	TRBJ1-1	TGCAGTGCTAGAGATCGCTTGACAGGGCCCTGGGAAGCTTTCTTT	CSARDRLTGPWEAFF
TRBV7-2	TRBD1	many	TRBJ1-3	TGTGCCAGCAGCCCAGGGGGGTTCGGAAACACCATATATTTT	CASSPGGFGNTIYF
TRBV5-1	TRBD2	many	TRBJ2-1	TGCGCCAGCAGCATAGCGGGGGGTTCCTACAATGAGCAGTTCTTC	CASSIAGGSYNEQFF
TRBV6-5	TRBD2	many	TRBJ2-7	TGTGCCAGCAGTTACTGGGGAGGGGAATCCTACGAGCAGTACTTC	CASSYWGGESYEQYF
TRBV15	TRBD1	many	TRBJ1-4	TGTGCCACCAGCAAAGACAGGGCAAAAAATGAAAAACTGTTTTTT	CATSKDRAKNEKLFF
TRBV7-6	TRBD1	many	TRBJ2-7	TGTGCCAGCAGCGCCCGGACAGGGGGCTACGAGCAGTACTTC	CASSARTGGYEQYF
TRBV7-8	TRBD1	many	TRBJ1-1	TGTGCCAGCAGCCTTCTCCCGACAGGGGTGACTGAAGCTTTCTTT	CASSLLPTGVTEAFF
TRBV5-1	NA	many	TRBJ1-5	TGCGCCAGCAGCTTGGATCCGTATAGCAATCAGCCCCAGCATTTT	CASSLDPYSNQPQHF
TRBV7-2	TRBD1	many	TRBJ1-5	TGTGCCAGCAGCTTACACTACCGGGACAGTGCCCTTAGCAATCAGCCCCAGCATTTT	CASSLHYRDSALSNQPQHF
TRBV6-6	TRBD1	many	TRBJ1-1	TGTGCCAGCAAGCAGGGGGCGGCGGGCACTGAAGCTTTCTTT	CASKQGAAGTEAFF
TRBV7-9	TRBD1	many	TRBJ2-5	TGTGCCAGCAGCCTCCCCGACAGGGCGTCCCAAGAGACCCAGTACTTC	CASSLPDRASQETQYF
TRBV9	TRBD1	many	TRBJ1-3	TGTGCCAGCAGCCCACAGGGGGCCAAAGGAAACACCATATATTTT	CASSPQGAKGNTIYF
TRBV11-2	NA	many	TRBJ2-7	TGTGCCAGCAGCCAAAGGGGTCTAACCTACGAGCAGTACTTC	CASSQRGLTYEQYF
TRBV18	NA	many	TRBJ2-2	TGTGCCAGCTCATCCGACAGGAAGAACACCGGGGAGCTGTTTTTT	CASSSDRKNTGELFF
TRBV5-1	NA	many	TRBJ1-1	TGCGCCAGCAGCTTGGCCCAGGGATTGGGGACTGAAGCTTTCTTT	CASSLAQGLGTEAFF
TRBV7-9	NA	NA	TRBJ2-2	TGTGCCAGCAGCCCAGACGGACAGCGCACCGGGGAGCTGTTTTTT	CASSPDGQRTGELFF
TRBV7-2	NA	many	TRBJ1-5	TGTGCCAGCAGCTTAGCACTTACAGGATCTCAGCCCCAGCATTTT	CASSLALTGSQPQHF
TRBV5-1	NA	many	TRBJ2-5	TGCGCCAGCAGCCTATACCAAGAGACCCAGTACTTC	CASSLYQETQYF
TRBV19	TRBD2	many	TRBJ2-7	TGTGCCAGTGGAACCTTAGCGGGGGGACCCTACGAGCAGTACTTC	CASGTLAGGPYEQYF
TRBV5-1	TRBD1	many	TRBJ1-2	TGCGCCAGCCCGGACAGGAACTATGGCTACACCTTC	CASPDRNYGYTF
TRBV6-6	NA	many	TRBJ2-1	TGTGCCAGCAGTGCCTCCGGGACCGGCAATGAGCAGTTCTTC	CASSASGTGNEQFF
TRBV20-1	NA	many	TRBJ2-3	TGCAGTGCCCTACCGCCGGGGACAGATACGCAGTATTTT	CSALPPGTDTQYF
TRBV20-1	TRBD2	many	TRBJ2-3	TGCAGTGCTAATATCCCGGGGGGGAAAGATACGCAGTATTTT	CSANIPGGKDTQYF
TRBV12-3/TRBV12-4	TRBD1	many	TRBJ1-2	TGTGCCAGCAGTTTGGGACAGGGGAACCATGGCTACACCTTC	CASSLGQGNHGYTF
TRBV6-5	NA	many	TRBJ1-6	TGTGCCAGCAGTTACGACCCTCAGCCGTTTGGTTCACCCCTCCACTTT	CASSYDPQPFGSPLHF